This T cell receptor beta chain was sequenced for a study of shared clonotypes between healthy human individuals. This CDR3 spans 15 amino acids. Germline CDR1 SGHTA, CDR2 FQGNSA. The V end was cut by 1 base, the J end by 4 bases, with 12 bases between. Profiled with immunoSEQ multiplex PCR; TCRdb holds only in-frame clones, not every one. The sample includes hundreds of thousands of clones, around 74% of them seen just once. This clonotype was sampled from a woman aged 25 to 45 in good health. The chain employs TRBV7-2 and TRBJ2-3; no reliable D call. The sample was memory CD4+ T cells sorted from blood. Specified subset: CD45RA-negative fraction. The CDR3, as DNA: TGTGCCAGCAGCTTAGTGAACATCGGCGCAGATACGCAGTATTTT. Translation: CASSLVNIGADTQYF.